The clone carrying this T cell receptor beta chain was detected only a few times. The antigen remains unidentified. Primers used in a second PCR of roughly 6 to 11 cycles were a sample-barcoded 5' primer and a J-beta primer mix. Every cDNA molecule bore a tag from a template-switch adaptor containing 12 random nucleotides. Each CDR3 protein is one row after TCRdb ran MiXCR on the 5' RACE reads. The sample holds 850,000 to 1,300,000 distinct CDR3 sequences, under 45% seen once. The record originates from a study of blood T cells in healthy people across ages. Study results and limitations: Greater diversity and more naive CD4+ cells were seen in long-lived donors than in aged donors. A roughly linear age-dependent decrease characterized TCR beta diversity per million T cells.

Healthy individuals of Caucasian origin from Russia, aged 6 to 90, served as donors. This CDR3 is built from 14 residues. Germline V lookup: CDR1 SGHNT, CDR2 YENEEA. The V and J ends lost 5 bases and 7 bases, in that order; junction bases with no gene match: 7. The receptor was isolated from a woman aged 55-69 years in good health. The chain links TRBV11-3 to TRBJ2-4; 8 bases match TRBD1. Sequencing was performed on blood. CDR3 amino acids: CASSPGQGTNIQYF. CDR3 bases: TGTGCCAGCAGCCCTGGACAGGGAACGAACATTCAGTACTTC.